This TCR beta chain was obtained from a study of blood T cell repertoires in COVID-19. Sequencing was performed with immunoSEQ multiplex PCR; in TCRdb, only in-frame clones are kept and a portion is missing. The top ten hold about 2.7% of the sample, which has a few hundred thousand clones, about 85% seen once. Looked up from germline, CDR1 is MNHNY and CDR2 is SVGAGI (reference sequence). Trimming cost V 5 bases and J 7 bases; bases outside gene matches: 10. This CDR3 comprises 15 residues. This TCR was recovered from a woman aged 45-59 years who had recovered from COVID-19. This chain links TRBV6-6 with TRBJ2-1; TRBD2 matches at 8 bases. The specimen sequenced was PBMCs or T cells enriched from blood (not recorded which). In DNA form, the CDR3 reads TGTGCCAGCAGTGTCCTGCGGACTAGCCAAAATGAGCAGTTCTTC. Protein sequence: CASSVLRTSQNEQFF.